Below, one T cell receptor (beta chain) is given with its context. The germline gives CDR1 DFQATT, CDR2 SNEGSKA (reference sequence). The CDR3 is 15 amino acids. Trimming cost V 3 bases and J 3 bases; bases outside gene matches: 6. The data were taken from a study of control samples from healthy donors and cancer patients. Measured with immunoSEQ multiplex PCR; TCRdb has only the in-frame clones, and not every one. The table lists 100,000 to 150,000 clones, more than 90% of them singletons. The TCR originated in a young man in good health. Sample: blood. The chain couples TRBV20-1 to TRBJ2-3, with TRBD2 identical over 10 bases. CDR3 in DNA: TGCAGTGCTAGTGCAGCGGGGGGGCCTACAGATACGCAGTATTTT. Amino acids: CSASAAGGPTDTQYF.